This TCR beta chain was identified in a study of blood T cell repertoires in COVID-19. On the study more broadly: Sites in the United States, Italy and Spain provided acute and convalescent COVID-19 samples.

Authors' methods: Amplification from reference gene primers served as the basis for estimated nucleated cell counts. The assay was immunoSEQ multiplex PCR, and TCRdb's table has in-frame clones only and misses some. V and J calls and clone size follow that table, whereas D and trimming were derived from the DNA. The sample carries approximately 290,000 clones, 80% to 90% recorded once. This CDR3 spans 18 amino acids. This rearrangement joins TRBV12-1 to TRBJ2-2; the table assigns TRBD1, which was not confirmed against the DNA. TRBV12-1 is marked as a pseudogene. This clonotype was obtained from a woman in her 30s who had recovered from COVID-19. The sequenced sample was PBMCs or T cells enriched from blood (not recorded which). The CDR3 region has the DNA TGTGCCAGCAGCTTCGGGACAGGGGAGTGGTGGGGAACCGGGGAGCTGTTTTTT. Translated, it gives CASSFGTGEWWGTGELFF.